The T cell receptor (beta chain) described here comes from a study of blood T cell repertoires in COVID-19. Study-level background: Whether acute or convalescent, the COVID-19 samples came from the United States, Italy and Spain. In each case, the material was cDNA or gDNA derived from T cells, B-cell-depleted T cells, or PBMCs.

There are a few counts of this clone. Germline assignment: CDR1 SGHTS and CDR2 YDEGEE. This CDR3 has 13 residues. V was shortened by 0 bases and J by 5 bases, with 6 bases between the two germline ends. In the authors' workflow: Reference gene primer amplification gave nucleated cell count estimates. Sequencing used immunoSEQ multiplex PCR; TCRdb keeps in-frame clones, though not all of them. V, J and clone size derive from that table, while D and trimming were established from the DNA sequence. The repertoire holds 250,000 to 350,000 clones, 70% to 85% seen once, with about 1.5% in the top ten. Sequencing was carried out using peripheral blood. The chain joins TRBV5-8 to TRBJ1-5; D possibly corresponds to TRBD1 (5 bases). The TCR sequence derives from a human donor with COVID-19, enrolled during active disease. The donor label of this sample is uncertain. The CDR3: CASSLGRDQPQHF. The DNA for the CDR3 is TGTGCCAGCAGCTTGGGCAGGGATCAGCCCCAGCATTTT. Together with reference TRBV5-8 and TRBJ1-5, the CDR3 gives the full variable domain: EAGVTQSPTHLIKTRGQQATLRCSPISGHTSVYWYQQALGLGLQFLLWYDEGEERNRGNFPPRFSGRQFPNYSSELNVNALELEDSALYLCASSLGRDQPQHFGDGTRLSIL.